These 10 T cell receptor beta chains originate from one sample sequenced in a study of T cell repertoires in cytomegalovirus infection. In TCRdb, the reads were re-called with MiXCR into one record per CDR3 protein. Among around 570,000 distinct CDR3 sequences listed, 40% were seen once. These TCRs' antigens remain unknown. Sequenced material: cultured PBMCs, taken from culture after CMV antigen stimulation. These receptor sequences come from a human donor in good health (CMV status not recorded). Some clones in this sample may be carry-over from other donors' samples.

The V gene is TRBV7-6, the J gene TRBJ1-1; D unclear. The germline CDR1 and CDR2 sequences are SGHVS and FNYEAQ. The germline V and J ends were trimmed by 9 bases and 1 base, with 12 bases remaining between them. The CDR3 is 13 residues long. CDR3 bases: TGTGCCAGGGAAAATAAAGGGAACACTGAAGCTTTCTTT. Amino acids: CARENKGNTEAFF.

The sample holds a few counts of this clonotype. The CDR3 DNA is TGTGCCAGTAGTAAAACCCGGGACTACGAGCAGTACTTC. This sequence encodes CASSKTRDYEQYF. The chain links TRBV19 to TRBJ2-7; D is possibly TRBD2 (5 bases). The length of the CDR3 is 13 residues. The germline V and J ends were trimmed by 4 bases and 3 bases, with 10 bases remaining between them. The germline V gene has CDR1 LNHDA and CDR2 SQIVND (reference sequence).

The chain combines TRBV7-8 with TRBJ2-7; 8 nucleotides agree with TRBD2. V trimming: 1 base; J trimming: 7 bases; junction bases outside the gene matches: 12. CDR3 length equals 16 residues. The germline V gene has CDR1 SGHVS and CDR2 FQNEAQ. CDR3 sequence (DNA): TGTGCCAGCAGCTTAGGGGTTAGCGGGAATGCGGGGGAGCAGTACTTC. This sequence encodes CASSLGVSGNAGEQYF.

This clonotype was picked up a small number of times. A much bigger clone sits one base away, suggesting this may be a read error. J is TRBJ2-3 and V is TRBV7-4; TRBD2 might be the D (6 bases). V dropped 6 bases and J dropped 1 base, with 8 bases sitting between them. Germline CDR1 SGHVT, CDR2 SQSDAQ. This CDR3 comprises 13 residues. The CDR3 is CASRPGGTDTQYF. Here the CDR3 DNA reads TGTGCCAGCAGGCCGGGGGGCACAGATACGCAGTATTTT. The full variable domain, in which reference TRBV7-4 and TRBJ2-3 provide the parts outside the CDR3, is GAGVSQSPRYKVAKRGRDVALRCDSISGHVTLYWYRQTLGQGSEVLTYSQSDAQRDKSGRPSGRFSAERPERSVSTLKIQRTEQGDSAVYLCASRPGGTDTQYFGPGTRLTVL.

This clonotype showed up just a few times. The genes are TRBV6-5 and TRBJ1-1; tentative D call: TRBD1 (6 bases). The CDR3 spans 15 residues. Germline V gene data show CDR1 as MNHEY and CDR2 as SVGAGI. Trimming shortened V by 5 bases and J by 2 bases, and 15 bases separated the two germline ends. The CDR3 sequence: CASSPIRDKNTEAFF. CDR3 sequence (DNA): TGTGCCAGCAGTCCCATCCGGGACAAAAACACTGAAGCTTTCTTT.

The rearrangement joins TRBV10-3 to TRBJ2-1, with 11 bases identical to TRBD1. V lost 3 bases to trimming and J lost 5 bases; unmatched junction nucleotides: 6. The CDR3 extends over 16 amino acids. Per the germline V gene, CDR1 is ENHRY and CDR2 is SYGVKD. The CDR3 nucleotides are TGTGCCATCAGTGATCCCGGGACAGGGGGACACAATGAGCAGTTCTTC. As protein: CAISDPGTGGHNEQFF.

This clonotype was counted only a few times. The chain has TRBV25-1 and TRBJ2-3; D is ambiguous. Germline assignment: CDR1 MGHDK and CDR2 SYGVNS. V dropped 6 bases and J dropped 1 base, with 8 bases sitting between them. The CDR3 loop spans 13 amino acids. CDR3 region: CASRAEGTDTQYF. The CDR3 DNA reads TGTGCCAGCAGGGCAGAGGGCACAGATACGCAGTATTTT.

This rearrangement joins TRBV7-2 to TRBJ2-1, with 16 nucleotides matching TRBD2. The CDR3 contains 19 residues. With 6 bases clipped from V and 1 base from J, the junction kept 9 bases outside the gene matches. From germline, CDR1 is SGHTA and CDR2 FQGNSA. This CDR3 is CASSEPGLAGGRSYNEQFF. The CDR3 DNA sequence: TGTGCCAGCAGTGAACCGGGACTAGCGGGGGGGCGGTCCTACAATGAGCAGTTCTTC.

The J gene is TRBJ2-2, the V gene TRBV7-2; maybe TRBD2 (7 bases). Germline CDR1 SGHTA, CDR2 FQGNSA. Trimming left V 1 base short and J 5 bases short, with 20 bases between. The CDR3 runs 18 residues. The chain's CDR3 is CASSLDPGRGARTGELFF. Written as DNA, the CDR3 is TGTGCCAGCAGCTTAGACCCGGGGAGGGGGGCACGTACCGGGGAGCTGTTTTTT.

The chain is built from TRBV20-1 and TRBJ2-5, with D possibly matching TRBD2 (7 bases). Trimming removed 3 bases from V and 1 base from J, with 9 bases in between. CDR3 length: 13 amino acids. Germline CDR1 DFQATT, CDR2 SNEGSKA (reference sequence). The CDR3 reads CSASAGAQETQYF. The CDR3 DNA is TGCAGTGCTAGCGCGGGGGCCCAAGAGACCCAGTACTTC.